What follows are 8 T cell receptor beta chains derived from one specimen sequenced in a study of control samples from healthy donors and cancer patients. Assay: immunoSEQ multiplex PCR; the TCRdb copy retains only in-frame clones and omits some. This table has about 82,000 clones, 85% to 95% appearing once. The specimen sequenced was blood. The source of these receptors is a woman under 30 in good health.

The V gene is TRBV27, the J gene TRBJ2-2; D gene ambiguous. Between the trimmed V and J ends, which lost 3 bases and 7 bases, there was a span of 9 bases. This CDR3 region has 13 residues. Germline loops: CDR1 MNHEY, CDR2 SMNVEV (reference sequence). The CDR3 DNA follows: TGTGCCAGCAGTTTGAATAGCCACGGGGAGCTGTTTTTT. Protein product: CASSLNSHGELFF.

The genes are TRBV25-1 and TRBJ1-1, with D tentatively TRBD1 (5 bases). CDR1 is MGHDK, CDR2 SYGVNS, per germline. Trimming removed 6 bases from V and 2 bases from J, with 13 bases in between. This CDR3 is 14 amino acids long. The CDR3 region is CASRGGLENTEAFF. The CDR3 nucleotides are TGTGCCAGCAGGGGGGGACTGGAAAACACTGAAGCTTTCTTT.

CDR3 bases: TGTGCCACCAGCAGAGATCGGGATTACCAAGAGACCCAGTACTTC. Translated, it gives CATSRDRDYQETQYF. J is TRBJ2-5 and V is TRBV15, with D perhaps TRBD2 (5 bases). The CDR3 sequence is 15 residues long. The germline gives CDR1 LNHNV, CDR2 YYDKDF (reference sequence). The ends were cut back, 0 bases at V and 0 bases at J, with 8 bases in the middle.

This chain connects TRBV27 to TRBJ2-5; 7 positions match TRBD2. CDR1 is MNHEY and CDR2 is SMNVEV in the germline V gene (reference sequence). The CDR3 has 15 residues. The trim removed 5 bases at V and 4 bases at J, leaving 10 bases unmatched. The CDR3 here is CASSPRLASGETQYF. CDR3 nucleotides: TGTGCCAGCAGTCCAAGACTAGCTTCGGGAGAGACCCAGTACTTC.

Worth noting for this clone: The DNA is omitted, as the CDR3 cannot be located on it reliably, and the CDR3 follows TCRdb's listing. The chain combines TRBV28 with TRBJ1-5. The V gene's germline CDR1 is MDHEN and CDR2 SYDVKM. Both ends counted, the CDR3 spans 13 residues. Here the CDR3 reads CASSSSGYQPQHF.

CDR3 residues: CATSSTVYSYEQYF. Here the CDR3 DNA reads TGTGCCACCAGCAGTACAGTTTACTCCTACGAGCAGTACTTC. The gene calls are TRBV15 and TRBJ2-7; D gene unclear. Looked up from germline, CDR1 is LNHNV and CDR2 is YYDKDF (reference sequence). The CDR3 has 14 residues. Deletions cut 3 bases from V and 0 bases from J, with 9 bases between.

This chain uses TRBV4-1 with TRBJ1-3; D is unresolved. Germline CDR1 MGHRA, CDR2 YSYEKL. The V end lost 4 bases, the J end lost 0 bases, and 7 bases lay between the germline ends. There are 14 residues in the CDR3. DNA for the CDR3: TGCGCCAGCAGCCCTACAAGCTCTGGAAACACCATATATTTT. It is translated as CASSPTSSGNTIYF.

The rearrangement uses TRBV27 and TRBJ2-3; D not certain. CDR1 is MNHEY and CDR2 is SMNVEV in the germline V gene (reference sequence). The CDR3 is 15 amino acids. V dropped 5 bases and J dropped 0 bases, with 12 bases sitting between them. The CDR3 here is CASSTFRVSTDTQYF. DNA of the CDR3: TGTGCCAGCAGTACATTTCGGGTTAGCACAGATACGCAGTATTTT.